Presented here are 21 T cell receptor beta chains from one specimen sequenced in a study of CD8+ T cells in alopecia areata. Stated treatment: oral pan-JAK inhibitor, 5-10 mg twice daily. RNA was isolated and reverse transcribed to cDNA, the sequencing template. The repertoire was sequenced with immunoSEQ multiplex PCR; TCRdb's copy has only in-frame clones and lacks some. The sample lists fewer than 150,000 clones, 65% to 90% occurring once. Sequences were derived from CD8+ T cells sorted from blood, sampled at week 4, from a patient treated with tofacitinib. The receptor set was obtained from a human donor with alopecia areata.

The V call is TRBV19, the J call TRBJ2-6, with 12 bases identical to TRBD1. CDR3 length equals 19 residues. The ends lost 0 bases at V and 2 bases at J; junction bases unmatched: 5. CDR1 and CDR2 from the germline V gene are LNHDA and SQIVND (reference sequence). CDR3 DNA sequence: TGTGCCAGTAGTATAGACCCGGGACAGGGGGCTGCTGGGGCCAACGTCCTGACTTTC. Translation: CASSIDPGQGAAGANVLTF.

As to this clone: Other DNA sequences of this sample code for an identical CDR3. V usage is TRBV6-5 and J usage is TRBJ2-1; D remains unclear. Germline CDR1 reads MNHEY; CDR2 reads SVGAGI. CDR3 size: 12 residues. V lost 0 bases and J 7 bases, leaving 4 bases between the germline ends. Written as DNA, the CDR3 is TGTGCCAGCAGTTACTCCAGAAATGAGCAGTTCTTC. This gives the protein CASSYSRNEQFF.

The V call is TRBV7-2, the J call TRBJ2-7; D may match TRBD1 or TRBD2 (5 bases each). This CDR3 has 14 amino acids. Germline V CDR1 and CDR2: SGHTA, FQGNSA. V was cut by 5 bases and J by 1 base, with 12 bases left in between. In DNA form, the CDR3 reads TGTGCCAGCAGCAGGGCTGGGGGTTCCTACGAGCAGTACTTC. Protein product: CASSRAGGSYEQYF.

J is TRBJ1-2 and V is TRBV4-1, with D unresolved. This CDR3 has 15 amino acids. CDR1 and CDR2 (germline): MGHRA, YSYEKL. Trimming shortened V by 1 base and J by 4 bases, and 13 bases separated the two germline ends. CDR3 loop: CASSQGRGTPYGYTF. Written as DNA, the CDR3 is TGCGCCAGCAGCCAAGGTCGGGGAACCCCCTATGGCTACACCTTC.

The chain carries TRBV6-1 and TRBJ1-2, with 7 positions matching TRBD1. Germline V gene lookup returns CDR1 MNHNS and CDR2 SASEGT. Trimming cost V 2 bases and J 6 bases; bases outside gene matches: 15. This CDR3 is built from 17 residues. CDR3 region: CASSERRGRSPMDGYTF. CDR3 sequence (DNA): TGTGCCAGCAGTGAAAGGAGGGGGCGCAGCCCTATGGATGGCTACACCTTC.

The DNA of the CDR3 is TGCGCCAGCAGCCCGACAGGGACCGGGGAGCTGTTTTTT. Its protein is CASSPTGTGELFF. The chain is built from TRBV4-3 and TRBJ2-2; 7 bases align to TRBD1. This CDR3 contains 13 residues. V trimming: 4 bases; J trimming: 5 bases; junction bases outside the gene matches: 1. Germline V CDR1 and CDR2: LGHNA, YSLEER.

The chain links TRBV29-1 to TRBJ2-5; TRBD1 aligns across 9 bases. CDR3 length: 15 residues. V gave up 1 base and J gave up 4 bases; unmatched junction bases: 7. CDR1 and CDR2 from the germline V gene are SQVTM and ANQGSEA. The CDR3 reads CSVEGGQTGGETQYF. CDR3 sequence (DNA): TGCAGCGTTGAAGGGGGACAGACAGGGGGAGAGACCCAGTACTTC.

This chain uses TRBV7-2 with TRBJ2-5; 8 bases are a match to TRBD1. Germline loops: CDR1 SGHTA, CDR2 FQGNSA. The CDR3 totals 15 residues. V gave up 6 bases and J gave up 5 bases; unmatched junction bases: 11. CDR3 nucleotide sequence: TGTGCCAGCAGTCCGGGTCAGGGGGCAGGGGAGACCCAGTACTTC. It is translated as CASSPGQGAGETQYF.

This sequence joins TRBV7-9 and TRBJ2-3, with D unclear. The CDR3 has 14 residues. The V gene lost 4 bases and the J gene lost 2 bases, with 10 bases spanning the gap. CDR1 SEHNR and CDR2 FQNEAQ come from the germline V gene (reference sequence). CDR3: CASSSKGLTDTQYF. The CDR3 coding sequence is TGTGCCAGCAGCTCCAAGGGCCTCACAGATACGCAGTATTTT. The complete variable domain, with remaining parts taken from reference TRBV7-9 and TRBJ2-3, reads DTGVSQNPRHKITKRGQNVTFRCDPISEHNRLYWYRQTLGQGPEFLTYFQNEAQLEKSRLLSDRFSAERPKGSFSTLEIQRTEQGDSAMYLCASSSKGLTDTQYFGPGTRLTVL.

The rearrangement links TRBV4-1 to TRBJ2-3, with 10 bases fitting TRBD2. Germline V gene lookup returns CDR1 MGHRA and CDR2 YSYEKL. This CDR3 spans 17 amino acids. The junction had 9 bases not matched to a gene; V was cut back by 4 bases and J by 2 bases. This CDR3 is CASSLYSTSGTTDTQYF. The CDR3, as DNA: TGCGCCAGCAGCCTTTACTCAACTAGCGGGACCACAGATACGCAGTATTTT.

The chain is built from TRBV27 and TRBJ2-5; D may be TRBD2 (6 bases). Germline loops: CDR1 MNHEY, CDR2 SMNVEV (reference sequence). The CDR3 extends over 14 amino acids. Trimming cost V 0 bases and J 5 bases, with 10 bases left between them. CDR3 bases: TGTGCCAGCAGTTTATCTGGGGGGAGGGAGACCCAGTACTTC. Its translation: CASSLSGGRETQYF.

The chain carries TRBV4-1 and TRBJ2-1, with 12 bases lining up with TRBD2. The CDR3 extends over 18 amino acids. The germline gives CDR1 MGHRA, CDR2 YSYEKL. Trimming took 0 bases from V and 4 from J; bases not matched to a gene: 7. The CDR3 bases are TGCGCCAGCAGCCAAGATACTAGCGGGGGGCCACTGTACAATGAGCAGTTCTTC. Translated: CASSQDTSGGPLYNEQFF.

This chain uses TRBV27 with TRBJ2-1; D is ambiguous. With 5 bases removed from V and 0 bases from J, the gap between germline ends came to 8 bases. The CDR3 contains 14 residues. Germline V lookup: CDR1 MNHEY, CDR2 SMNVEV (reference sequence). CDR3 bases: TGTGCCAGCAGTATGGTCAGCTCCTACAATGAGCAGTTCTTC. It encodes CASSMVSSYNEQFF.

The gene calls are TRBV5-4 and TRBJ2-1; 12 bases line up with TRBD2. V was pared by 4 bases and J by 10 bases, with 6 bases of the junction left unmatched. Germline CDR1 is SGHNT and CDR2 is YYREEE (reference sequence). The CDR3 covers 14 residues. The chain's CDR3 is CASSPRLAGEEQFF. The CDR3 nucleotides are TGTGCCAGCAGCCCTCGACTAGCGGGGGAAGAGCAGTTCTTC.

The genes are TRBV4-3 and TRBJ1-2; TRBD1 is a possible D gene (5 bases). Trimming took off 1 base at V and 4 bases at J, with 10 bases between the two ends. Germline V gene lookup returns CDR1 LGHNA and CDR2 YSLEER. CDR3 length: 14 residues. Written as DNA, the CDR3 is TGCGCCAGCAGCCAAGGGGGCCCCGGCTATGGCTACACCTTC. Its translation: CASSQGGPGYGYTF.

This clone showed up just a few times. The genes are TRBV5-1 and TRBJ2-7; 8 nucleotides agree with TRBD1. This CDR3 contains 15 residues. Germline V gene lookup returns CDR1 SGHRS and CDR2 YFSETQ. J was trimmed by 4 bases and V by 4 bases; bases with no gene match: 10. CDR3 sequence reads: CASSPDRVYSYEQYF. The CDR3 DNA sequence: TGCGCCAGCAGCCCGGACAGGGTATATTCGTACGAGCAGTACTTC.

The rearrangement joins TRBV30 to TRBJ2-1; tentatively, D is TRBD2 (5 bases). The CDR3 runs to 15 residues. Germline-derived CDR1 and CDR2 are GTSNPN and SVGIG (reference sequence). Trimming took off 1 base at V and 0 bases at J, with 10 bases between the two ends. CDR3 protein: CAWSDRGSSYNEQFF. The CDR3 bases are TGTGCCTGGAGTGATAGAGGGAGCTCCTACAATGAGCAGTTCTTC.

This clone appeared a few times. The chain has TRBV16 and TRBJ2-1; 12 bases fit TRBD2. J was trimmed by 10 bases and V by 6 bases; bases with no gene match: 4. The germline V gene has CDR1 KGHSY and CDR2 FQNENV. CDR3 length: 13 residues. CDR3 sequence: CASSQTSGGEQFF. The CDR3 coding sequence is TGTGCCAGCAGTCAGACTAGCGGGGGCGAGCAGTTCTTC.

This sequence joins TRBV4-2 and TRBJ2-7, with D unclear. CDR3 length equals 15 residues. Trimming pared 0 bases from V and 0 bases from J, leaving 9 bases between. Germline V gives CDR1 LGHNA, CDR2 YNFKEQ. The CDR3 region has the DNA TGTGCCAGCAGCCAAGATATAGGACCCTCCTACGAGCAGTACTTC. This codes for CASSQDIGPSYEQYF.

V gene TRBV7-2 combines with J gene TRBJ2-7; 9 nucleotides line up with TRBD2. The trim removed 5 bases at V and 3 bases at J, leaving 5 bases unmatched. This CDR3 is 14 amino acids long. Germline V gene data show CDR1 as SGHTA and CDR2 as FQGNSA. CDR3 sequence reads: CASSQRGVYYEQYF. CDR3 nucleotide sequence: TGTGCCAGCAGCCAGCGGGGGGTCTACTACGAGCAGTACTTC.

V gene TRBV7-2 combines with J gene TRBJ2-1; D ambiguous. Germline CDR1 reads SGHTA; CDR2 reads FQGNSA. The CDR3 covers 12 residues. Trimming took off 2 bases at V and 8 bases at J, with 7 bases between the two ends. The CDR3: CASSLSFYEQFF. The DNA of the CDR3 is TGTGCCAGCAGCTTATCCTTTTATGAGCAGTTCTTC.